The 5 T cell receptor beta chains below were found in one sample sequenced in a study of blood T cell repertoires in COVID-19. Assay used: immunoSEQ multiplex PCR; TCRdb lists only in-frame clones, some missing. The sample lists around 200,000 clones, 83% seen once, with less than 3.5% in the top ten. The sample taken for sequencing was peripheral blood. These receptors were obtained from a man aged 50 to 60 with active or convalescent COVID-19.

The V and J genes are TRBV19 and TRBJ2-5, with D possibly TRBD2 on 6 matching bases. Germline V gene sequence: CDR1 LNHDA, CDR2 SQIVND (reference sequence). This CDR3 spans 14 amino acids. Trimming pared 6 bases from V and 4 bases from J, leaving 15 bases between. The CDR3 is CASRPAGRRETQYF. CDR3 in DNA: TGTGCCAGTAGACCCGCGGGGCGGCGAGAGACCCAGTACTTC.

The chain links TRBV3-1 (or the pseudogene TRBV3-2) to TRBJ1-5; TRBD1 aligns across 7 bases. The CDR3 length is 15 residues. The trim removed 2 bases at V and 7 bases at J, leaving 8 bases unmatched. CDR1 and CDR2 from the germline V gene are LGHDT and YNNKEL (reference sequence). In DNA form, the CDR3 reads TGTGCCAGCAGCCAAAGACCAGGGGGGACCCAGCCCCAGCATTTT. It yields the protein CASSQRPGGTQPQHF.

The chain couples TRBV7-8 to TRBJ2-3, with D possibly being TRBD2 (5 bases). The CDR3 has 15 residues. Trimming took 3 bases from V and 4 from J, leaving 14 bases between them. Germline assignment: CDR1 SGHVS and CDR2 FQNEAQ. This CDR3 reads CASSLSDSWADTQYF. For the CDR3, the DNA is TGTGCCAGCAGCTTGTCGGACTCCTGGGCAGATACGCAGTATTTT. Full variable domain (remainder filled in from reference TRBV7-8 and TRBJ2-3): GAGVSQSPRYKVAKRGQDVALRCDPISGHVSLFWYQQALGQGPEFLTYFQNEAQLDKSGLPSDRFFAERPEGSVSTLKIQRTQQEDSAVYLCASSLSDSWADTQYFGPGTRLTVL.

The chain links TRBV3-1 (or the pseudogene TRBV3-2) to TRBJ2-1, with 9 bases that match TRBD2. Germline V lookup: CDR1 LGHDT, CDR2 YNNKEL (reference sequence). The CDR3 has 19 amino acids. Trimming cost V 0 bases and J 3 bases; bases outside gene matches: 12. The chain's CDR3 is CASSQDGVAREGYYNEQFF. The CDR3, as DNA: TGTGCCAGCAGCCAAGACGGCGTGGCGCGGGAGGGTTACTACAATGAGCAGTTCTTC.

The chain combines TRBV6-5 with TRBJ1-5, with D uncertain. The CDR3 is 13 amino acids. CDR1 is MNHEY and CDR2 is SVGAGI in the germline V gene. V was pared by 9 bases and J by 2 bases, with 11 bases between. DNA for the CDR3: TGTGCCAGTGGCGACTCCCGCAATCAGCCCCAGCATTTT. It specifies CASGDSRNQPQHF.